This T cell receptor (beta chain) originates from a study of OX40 agonist ivuxolimab in advanced cancers. At the level of the study: People who had prior anti-PD-1, anti-PD-L1 or anti-CTLA-4 therapy could take part, and less than 50% had some.

Turning to this clone: No antigen is known for it.

Study-level findings and limits: Expansion of clones was among the lowest in partial responders at 0.1-3.0 mg/kg. CD8+ T cells were the subset that, on average, had more expanded clones than CD4+. At 0.1 to 3.0 mg/kg, clonal expansion of CD4+ and CD8+ blood T cells had occurred by week 6.

Assay used: immunoSEQ multiplex PCR; TCRdb lists only in-frame clones, some missing. Among 25,000 to 30,000 clones listed, around 90% were seen once. V dropped 3 bases and J dropped 0 bases, with 5 bases sitting between them. This CDR3 has 13 amino acids. Per germline, CDR1 PRHDT and CDR2 FYEKMQ (reference sequence). The sequence derives from an adult with an advanced solid tumor such as melanoma, head and neck, liver or kidney cancer. The sequencing used CD4+ or CD8+ T cells sorted from blood, collected in a trial of the OX40 agonist ivuxolimab. The chain recombines TRBV13 with TRBJ1-1; D unresolved. Here the CDR3 DNA reads TGTGCCAGCAGCTTGACTTTGAACACTGAAGCTTTCTTT. It codes for CASSLTLNTEAFF.